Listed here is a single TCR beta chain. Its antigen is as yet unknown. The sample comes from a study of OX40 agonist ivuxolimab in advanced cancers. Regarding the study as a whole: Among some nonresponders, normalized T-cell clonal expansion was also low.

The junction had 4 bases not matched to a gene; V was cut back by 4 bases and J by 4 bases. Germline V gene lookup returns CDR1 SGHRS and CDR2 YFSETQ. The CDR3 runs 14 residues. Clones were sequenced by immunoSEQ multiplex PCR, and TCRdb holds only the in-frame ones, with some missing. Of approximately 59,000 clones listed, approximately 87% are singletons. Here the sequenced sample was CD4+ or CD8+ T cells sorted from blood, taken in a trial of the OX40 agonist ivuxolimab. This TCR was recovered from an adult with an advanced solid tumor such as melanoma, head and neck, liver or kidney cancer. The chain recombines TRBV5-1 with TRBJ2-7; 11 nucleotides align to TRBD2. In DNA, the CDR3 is TGCGCCAGCAGCGCCGGGACTAGCGGTTACGAGCAGTACTTC. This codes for CASSAGTSGYEQYF.